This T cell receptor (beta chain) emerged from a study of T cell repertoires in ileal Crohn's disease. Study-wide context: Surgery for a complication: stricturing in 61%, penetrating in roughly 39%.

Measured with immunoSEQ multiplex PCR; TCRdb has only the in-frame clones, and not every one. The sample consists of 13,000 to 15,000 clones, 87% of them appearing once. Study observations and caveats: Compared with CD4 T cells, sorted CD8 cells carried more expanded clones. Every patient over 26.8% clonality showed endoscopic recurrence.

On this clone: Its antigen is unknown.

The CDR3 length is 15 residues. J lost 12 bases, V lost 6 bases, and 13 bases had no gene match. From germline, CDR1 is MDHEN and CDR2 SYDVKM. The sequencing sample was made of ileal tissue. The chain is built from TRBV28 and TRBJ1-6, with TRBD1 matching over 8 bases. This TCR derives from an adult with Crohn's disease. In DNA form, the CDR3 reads TGTGCCAGCAGGGGGACAGGCGGATTAATAGAACCCCTCCACTTT. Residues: CASRGTGGLIEPLHF.